This record covers a single T cell receptor beta chain. The antigen remains undetermined. PCR primers comprised 60 Vbeta and 13 Jbeta primers. Data came from immunoSEQ multiplex PCR; TCRdb stores just in-frame clones and leaves some out. The sample has 80,000 to 95,000 clones, roughly 77% seen once. The sample is drawn from a study of cytomegalovirus exposure and HLA in healthy donors. Study-wide points: Most TCR beta V segments were productive about 90% or about 30% of the time in an earlier analysis.

The CDR3 runs 13 residues. In germline, CDR1 is GTSNPN, CDR2 SVGIG (reference sequence). Losses at the gene ends were 4 bases for V and 4 bases for J; bases not matched to a gene: 4. This TCR was recovered from a woman in her forties in good health and CMV-seropositive. Sequencing was performed on PBMCs. This rearrangement joins TRBV30 to TRBJ1-2; TRBD1 matches at 9 bases. DNA of the CDR3: TGTGCCTGGAACAGGGGGCTTGGCTATGGCTACACCTTC. The encoded protein is CAWNRGLGYGYTF.